This T cell receptor (beta chain) was sequenced in a study of T cells in Graves' hyperthyroidism and ophthalmopathy. The CDR3 totals 14 residues. V was trimmed by 7 bases and J by 6 bases, leaving 17 bases between them. CDR1 SGHRS and CDR2 YFSETQ come from the germline V gene. This clonotype showed up many times. RNA transcripts provided the source from which TCR beta CDR3 regions were amplified. Using the HTBI primer set, a first-round RT-PCR was run on the TCR CDR3. TCRdb itself ran the multiplex PCR reads through MiXCR, one entry per CDR3 protein. The sample yields roughly 200,000 distinct CDR3 sequences, around 16% seen once. Diagnostic decisions used clinical symptoms, serum thyroxine and TRAb, thyroid ultrasound and orbital computed tomography. PBMCs were collected from a roughly 10 ml volume of fresh peripheral blood.

This TCR came from a man in his forties with Graves' hyperthyroidism. The chain uses TRBV5-1 and TRBJ2-1; no reliable D call. The sample consisted of blood. CDR3 region: CASFQAGPGNEQFF. The CDR3 region has the DNA TGCGCCAGCTTTCAGGCAGGCCCCGGCAATGAGCAGTTCTTC.